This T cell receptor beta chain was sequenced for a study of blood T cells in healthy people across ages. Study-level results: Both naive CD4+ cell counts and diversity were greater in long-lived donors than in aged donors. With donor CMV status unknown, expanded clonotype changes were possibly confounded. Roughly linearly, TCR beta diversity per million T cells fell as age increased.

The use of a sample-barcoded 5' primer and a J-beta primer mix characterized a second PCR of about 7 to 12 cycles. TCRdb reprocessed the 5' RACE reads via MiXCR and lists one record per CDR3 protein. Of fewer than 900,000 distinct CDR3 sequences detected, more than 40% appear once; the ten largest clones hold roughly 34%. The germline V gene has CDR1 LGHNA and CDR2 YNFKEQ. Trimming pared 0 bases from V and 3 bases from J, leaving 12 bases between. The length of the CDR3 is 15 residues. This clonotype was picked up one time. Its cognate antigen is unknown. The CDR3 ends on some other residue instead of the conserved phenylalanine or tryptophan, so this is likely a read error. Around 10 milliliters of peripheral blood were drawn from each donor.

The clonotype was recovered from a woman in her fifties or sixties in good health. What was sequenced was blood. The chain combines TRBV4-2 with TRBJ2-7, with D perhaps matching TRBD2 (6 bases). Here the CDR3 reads CASSQDPGGYYEQYL. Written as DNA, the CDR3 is TGTGCCAGCAGCCAAGACCCCGGAGGGTACTACGAGCAGTACTTA.